These T cell receptor beta chains were read from a single sample in a study of CD8+ T cells in alopecia areata. Generated by immunoSEQ multiplex PCR, the TCRdb table keeps only in-frame clones and is missing some. The sample holds around 86,000 clones; around three quarters are singletons and the top ten take around 15%. This material consisted of CD8+ T cells sorted from blood, taken between weeks 43 and 45, from a patient treated with tofacitinib. The receptors come from a human donor with alopecia areata. Both conserved end residues are part of each CDR3. D genes are given only for firm matches. Size is stated for part of the rows, as once, few or many counts, or as a class when the clone is expanded.

CDR3: CASSLGRGPSGGAFF
DNA: TGTGCCAGCAGCCTGGGGCGGGGTCCAAGCGGTGGAGCTTTCTTT
J: TRBJ1-1
V: TRBV5-5
D: .
size: .

CDR3: CASSPRDPRGGYTF
DNA: TGTGCCAGCAGCCCCCGGGACCCAAGAGGTGGCTACACCTTC
J: TRBJ1-2
V: TRBV14
D: .
size: .

CDR3: CASSEEMTANYGYTF
DNA: TGTGCCAGCAGTGAGGAGATGACAGCTAACTATGGCTACACCTTC
J: TRBJ1-2
V: TRBV5-6
D: .
size: .

CDR3: CASSLGQGSTDTQYF
DNA: TGTGCCAGCAGCTTAGGACAGGGGTCCACAGATACGCAGTATTTT
J: TRBJ2-3
V: TRBV11-2
D: TRBD1
size: .

CDR3: CSVVDRGPHEQFF
DNA: TGCAGCGTTGTGGACAGGGGGCCGCATGAGCAGTTCTTC
J: TRBJ2-1
V: TRBV29-1
D: TRBD1
size: .

CDR3: CASSLQGSDGYTF
DNA: TGTGCCAGCAGCTTACAGGGTTCGGATGGCTACACCTTC
J: TRBJ1-2
V: TRBV5-6
D: .
size: .

CDR3: CASSDSGVGDEQYF
DNA: TGTGCCAGCAGCGATAGCGGGGTGGGGGACGAGCAGTACTTC
J: TRBJ2-7
V: TRBV9
D: TRBD2
size: .

CDR3: CASSQTFDEQFF
DNA: TGTGCCAGCAGCCAAACCTTTGATGAGCAGTTCTTC
J: TRBJ2-1
V: TRBV7-2
D: .
size: few

CDR3: CASSENSGGANEQFF
DNA: TGTGCCAGCAGTGAAAATAGCGGGGGGGCCAATGAGCAGTTCTTC
J: TRBJ2-1
V: TRBV6-1
D: TRBD2
size: few

CDR3: CASSLTGYTEAFF
DNA: TGTGCCAGCAGCTTAACGGGATACACTGAAGCTTTCTTT
J: TRBJ1-1
V: TRBV7-3
D: .
size: .

CDR3: CASSIGPQADEQYF
DNA: TGTGCCAGTAGTATTGGACCACAAGCGGACGAGCAGTACTTC
J: TRBJ2-7
V: TRBV19
D: .
size: .

CDR3: CASLPMGQDSTDTQYF
DNA: TGCGCCTCCCTACCCATGGGACAGGACAGCACAGATACGCAGTATTTT
J: TRBJ2-3
V: TRBV5-1
D: TRBD1
size: .

CDR3: CSAMIGGSGYGYTF
DNA: TGCAGCGCAATGATCGGGGGGTCGGGCTATGGCTACACCTTC
J: TRBJ1-2
V: TRBV29-1
D: .
size: .

CDR3: CASRRGPTEDTQYF
DNA: TGCGCCAGCAGGCGGGGGCCGACTGAAGATACGCAGTATTTT
J: TRBJ2-3
V: TRBV23-1
D: .
size: few

CDR3: CASSLRAGGKDTQYF
DNA: TGTGCCAGCAGCTTAAGGGCGGGGGGGAAAGATACGCAGTATTTT
J: TRBJ2-3
V: TRBV11-2
D: TRBD2
size: once

CDR3: CASSYSGQYNSPLHF
DNA: TGTGCCAGCAGTTACTCGGGACAGTACAATTCACCCCTCCACTTT
J: TRBJ1-6
V: TRBV6-5
D: TRBD1
size: .